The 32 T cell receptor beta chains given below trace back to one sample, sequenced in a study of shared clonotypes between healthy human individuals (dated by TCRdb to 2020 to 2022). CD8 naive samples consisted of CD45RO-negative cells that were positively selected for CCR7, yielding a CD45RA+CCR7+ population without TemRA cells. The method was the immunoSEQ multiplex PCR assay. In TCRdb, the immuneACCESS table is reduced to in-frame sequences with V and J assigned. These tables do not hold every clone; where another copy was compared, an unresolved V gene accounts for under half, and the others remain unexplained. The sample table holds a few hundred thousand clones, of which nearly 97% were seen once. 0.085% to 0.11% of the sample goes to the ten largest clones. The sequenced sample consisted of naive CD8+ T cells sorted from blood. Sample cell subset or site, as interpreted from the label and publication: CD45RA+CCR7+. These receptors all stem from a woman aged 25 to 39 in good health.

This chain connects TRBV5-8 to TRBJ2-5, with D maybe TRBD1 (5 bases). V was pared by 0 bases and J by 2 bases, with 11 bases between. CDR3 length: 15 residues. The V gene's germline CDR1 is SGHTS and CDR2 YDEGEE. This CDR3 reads CASSLVQGRQETQYF. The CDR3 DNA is TGTGCCAGCAGCTTGGTGCAGGGAAGACAAGAGACCCAGTACTTC. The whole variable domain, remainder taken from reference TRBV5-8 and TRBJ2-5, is EAGVTQSPTHLIKTRGQQATLRCSPISGHTSVYWYQQALGLGLQFLLWYDEGEERNRGNFPPRFSGRQFPNYSSELNVNALELEDSALYLCASSLVQGRQETQYFGPGTRLLVL.

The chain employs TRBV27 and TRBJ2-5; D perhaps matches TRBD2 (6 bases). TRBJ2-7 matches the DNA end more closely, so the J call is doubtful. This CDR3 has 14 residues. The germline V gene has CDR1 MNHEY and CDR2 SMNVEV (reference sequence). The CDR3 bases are TGTGCCAGCAGTTTATCGGGACTCCACTACGAGCAGTACTTC. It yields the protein CASSLSGLHYEQYF.

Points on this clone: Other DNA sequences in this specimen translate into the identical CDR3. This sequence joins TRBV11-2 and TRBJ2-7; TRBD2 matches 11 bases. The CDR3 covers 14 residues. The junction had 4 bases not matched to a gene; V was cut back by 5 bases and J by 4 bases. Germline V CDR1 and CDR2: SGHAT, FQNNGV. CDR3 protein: CASSLGTSGYEQYF. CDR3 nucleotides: TGTGCCAGCAGCCTAGGGACTAGCGGTTACGAGCAGTACTTC.

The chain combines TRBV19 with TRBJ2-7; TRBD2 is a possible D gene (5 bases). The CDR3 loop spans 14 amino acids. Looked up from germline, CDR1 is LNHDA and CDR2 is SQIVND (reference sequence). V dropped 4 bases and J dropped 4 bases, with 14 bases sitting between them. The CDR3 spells CASSTAFRGYEQYF. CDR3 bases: TGTGCCAGTAGTACGGCTTTTCGGGGTTACGAGCAGTACTTC.

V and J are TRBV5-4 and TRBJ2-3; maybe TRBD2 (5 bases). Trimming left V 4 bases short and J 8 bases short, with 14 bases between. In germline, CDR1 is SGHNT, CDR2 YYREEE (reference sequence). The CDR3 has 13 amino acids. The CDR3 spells CASSLLGVGTQYF. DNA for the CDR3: TGTGCCAGCAGCCTACTGGGAGTCGGTACGCAGTATTTT.

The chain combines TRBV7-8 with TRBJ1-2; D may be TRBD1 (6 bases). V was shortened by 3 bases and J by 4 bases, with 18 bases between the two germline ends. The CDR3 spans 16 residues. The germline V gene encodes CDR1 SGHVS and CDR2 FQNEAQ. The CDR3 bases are TGTGCCAGCAGCTTCTACAGGGACGATCGGAGCTATGGCTACACCTTC. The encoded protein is CASSFYRDDRSYGYTF.

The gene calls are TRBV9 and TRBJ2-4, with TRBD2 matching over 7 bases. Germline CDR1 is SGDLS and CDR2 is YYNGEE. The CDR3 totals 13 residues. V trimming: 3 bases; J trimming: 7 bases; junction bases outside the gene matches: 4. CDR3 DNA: TGTGCCAGCAGCGGCGGGGGTAGGAACATTCAGTACTTC. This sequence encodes CASSGGGRNIQYF.

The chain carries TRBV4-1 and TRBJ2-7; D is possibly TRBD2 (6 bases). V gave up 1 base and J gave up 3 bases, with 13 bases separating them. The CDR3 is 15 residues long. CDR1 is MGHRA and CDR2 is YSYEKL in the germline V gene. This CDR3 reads CASSQARSGNYEQYF. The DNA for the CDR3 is TGCGCCAGCAGCCAAGCCCGTAGCGGCAACTACGAGCAGTACTTC.

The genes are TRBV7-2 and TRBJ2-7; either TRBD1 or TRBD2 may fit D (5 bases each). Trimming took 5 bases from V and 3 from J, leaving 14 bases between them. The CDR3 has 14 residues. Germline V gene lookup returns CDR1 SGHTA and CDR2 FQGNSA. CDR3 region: CASSAARDHYEQYF. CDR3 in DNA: TGTGCCAGCAGCGCCGCCCGGGACCACTACGAGCAGTACTTC.

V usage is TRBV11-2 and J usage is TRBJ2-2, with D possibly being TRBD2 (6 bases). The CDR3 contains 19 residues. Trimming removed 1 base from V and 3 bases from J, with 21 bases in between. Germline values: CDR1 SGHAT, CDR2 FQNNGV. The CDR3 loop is CASSLVPPRGVEDTGELFF. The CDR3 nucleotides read TGTGCCAGCAGCTTAGTACCCCCTCGCGGGGTTGAGGACACCGGGGAGCTGTTTTTT.

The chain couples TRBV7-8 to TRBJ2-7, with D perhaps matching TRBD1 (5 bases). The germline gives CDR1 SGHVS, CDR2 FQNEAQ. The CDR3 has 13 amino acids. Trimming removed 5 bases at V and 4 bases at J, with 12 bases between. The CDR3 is CASSHLGAYEQYF. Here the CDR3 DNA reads TGTGCCAGCAGCCACCTAGGGGCGTACGAGCAGTACTTC.

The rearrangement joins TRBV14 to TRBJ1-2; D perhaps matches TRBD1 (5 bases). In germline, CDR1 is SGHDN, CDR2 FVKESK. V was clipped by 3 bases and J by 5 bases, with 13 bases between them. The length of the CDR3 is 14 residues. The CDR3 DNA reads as TGTGCCAGCAGCCAGGACACGGAGTATTATGGCTACACCTTC. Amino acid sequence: CASSQDTEYYGYTF.

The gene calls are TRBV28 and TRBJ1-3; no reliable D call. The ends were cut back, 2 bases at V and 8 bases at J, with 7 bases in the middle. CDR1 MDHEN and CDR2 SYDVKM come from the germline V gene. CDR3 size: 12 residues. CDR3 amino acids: CASSLPGDTIYF. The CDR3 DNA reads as TGTGCCAGCAGTTTACCTGGGGACACCATATATTTT.

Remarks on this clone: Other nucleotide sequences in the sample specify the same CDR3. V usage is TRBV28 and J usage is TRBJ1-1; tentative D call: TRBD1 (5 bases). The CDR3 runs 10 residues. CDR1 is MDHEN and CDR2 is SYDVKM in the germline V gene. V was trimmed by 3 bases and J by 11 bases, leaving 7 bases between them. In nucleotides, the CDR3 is TGTGCCAGCAGTTTGGGACGGGCTTTCTTT. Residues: CASSLGRAFF.

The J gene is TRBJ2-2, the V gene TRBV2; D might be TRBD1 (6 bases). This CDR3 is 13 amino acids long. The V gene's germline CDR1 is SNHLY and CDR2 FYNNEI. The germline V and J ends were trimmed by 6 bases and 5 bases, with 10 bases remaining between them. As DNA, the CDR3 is TGTGCCAGCAGGGGGGCTTTTACCGGGGAGCTGTTTTTT. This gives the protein CASRGAFTGELFF.

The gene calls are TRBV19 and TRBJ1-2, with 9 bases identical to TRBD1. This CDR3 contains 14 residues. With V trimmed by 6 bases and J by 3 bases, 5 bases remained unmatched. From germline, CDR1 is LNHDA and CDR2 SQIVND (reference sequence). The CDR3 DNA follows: TGTGCCAGTAGCCCCGGGACAGGGCACTATGGCTACACCTTC. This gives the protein CASSPGTGHYGYTF.

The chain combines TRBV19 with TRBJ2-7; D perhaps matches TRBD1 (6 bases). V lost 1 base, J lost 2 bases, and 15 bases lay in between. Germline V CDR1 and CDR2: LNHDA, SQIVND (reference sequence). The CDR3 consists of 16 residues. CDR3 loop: CASSIGAQGVPYEQYF. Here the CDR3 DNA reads TGTGCCAGTAGTATAGGGGCACAGGGCGTCCCCTACGAGCAGTACTTC.

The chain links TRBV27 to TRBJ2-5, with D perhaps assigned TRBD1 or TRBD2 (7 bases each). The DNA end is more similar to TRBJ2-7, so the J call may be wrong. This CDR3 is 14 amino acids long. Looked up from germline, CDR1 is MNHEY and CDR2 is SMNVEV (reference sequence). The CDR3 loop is CASSFFQGGYEQYF. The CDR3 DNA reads TGTGCCAGCAGTTTCTTTCAGGGGGGGTACGAGCAGTACTTC.

The CDR3 DNA reads TGTGCCAGCAGCGTAGCGCTAGCTAGCACAGATACGCAGTATTTT. Translation gives CASSVALASTDTQYF. V is TRBV9 and J is TRBJ2-3, with D perhaps matching TRBD2 (5 bases). Germline CDR1 is SGDLS and CDR2 is YYNGEE. This CDR3 contains 15 residues. Trimming took 0 bases from V and 0 from J, leaving 8 bases between them.

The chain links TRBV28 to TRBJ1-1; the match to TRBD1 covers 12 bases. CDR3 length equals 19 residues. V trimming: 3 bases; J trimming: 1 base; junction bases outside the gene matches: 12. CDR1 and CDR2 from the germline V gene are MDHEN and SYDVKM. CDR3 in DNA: TGTGCCAGCAGTTTGGGAATCCGGGACAGGGGGCTAGAGAACACTGAAGCTTTCTTT. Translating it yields CASSLGIRDRGLENTEAFF.

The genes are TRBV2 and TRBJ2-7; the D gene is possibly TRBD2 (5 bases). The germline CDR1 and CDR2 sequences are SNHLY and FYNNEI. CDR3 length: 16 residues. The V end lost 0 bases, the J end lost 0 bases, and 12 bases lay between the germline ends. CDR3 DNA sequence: TGTGCCAGCAGTGAAGCGCTTCGGGATCTCTCCTACGAGCAGTACTTC. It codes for CASSEALRDLSYEQYF.

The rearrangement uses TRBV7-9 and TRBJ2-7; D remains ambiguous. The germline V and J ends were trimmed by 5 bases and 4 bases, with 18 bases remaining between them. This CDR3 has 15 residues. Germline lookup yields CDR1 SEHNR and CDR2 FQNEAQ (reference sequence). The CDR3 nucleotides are TGTGCCAGCAGCCCAACCCGCTCCACCGCATACGAGCAGTACTTC. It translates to CASSPTRSTAYEQYF.

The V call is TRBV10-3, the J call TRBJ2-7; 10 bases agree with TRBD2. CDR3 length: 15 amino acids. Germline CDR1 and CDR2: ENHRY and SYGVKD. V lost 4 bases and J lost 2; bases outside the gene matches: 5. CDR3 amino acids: CAISAGLAGAYEQYF. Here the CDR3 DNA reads TGTGCCATCAGTGCCGGGCTAGCGGGAGCCTACGAGCAGTACTTC.

The CDR3 sequence is CASRHGTATNEKLFF. The CDR3 DNA sequence: TGTGCCAGCAGGCACGGGACCGCAACTAATGAAAAACTGTTTTTT. The J gene is TRBJ1-4, the V gene TRBV6-1, with D possibly TRBD1 on 5 matching bases. Trimming removed 6 bases from V and 0 bases from J, with 11 bases in between. In germline, CDR1 is MNHNS, CDR2 SASEGT. This CDR3 region has 15 residues.

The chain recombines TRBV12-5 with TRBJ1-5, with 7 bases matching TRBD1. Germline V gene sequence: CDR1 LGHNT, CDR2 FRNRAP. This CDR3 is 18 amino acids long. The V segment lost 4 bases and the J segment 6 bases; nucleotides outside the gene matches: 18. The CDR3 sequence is CASGYTIPGTAPGQPQHF. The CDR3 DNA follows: TGTGCTAGTGGTTACACCATCCCTGGGACAGCCCCAGGTCAGCCCCAGCATTTT.

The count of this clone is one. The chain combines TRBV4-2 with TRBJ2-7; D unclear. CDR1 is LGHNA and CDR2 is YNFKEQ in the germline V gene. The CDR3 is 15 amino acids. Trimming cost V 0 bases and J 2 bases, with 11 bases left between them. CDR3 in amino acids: CASSQDRLAPYEQYF. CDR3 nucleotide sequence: TGTGCCAGCAGCCAAGACCGATTAGCCCCCTACGAGCAGTACTTC.

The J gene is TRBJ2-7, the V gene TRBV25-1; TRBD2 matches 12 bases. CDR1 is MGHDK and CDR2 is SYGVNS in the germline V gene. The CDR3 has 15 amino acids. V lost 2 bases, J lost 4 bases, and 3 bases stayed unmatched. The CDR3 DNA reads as TGTGCCAGCAGTGAACACGGACTAGCGGGATACGAGCAGTACTTC. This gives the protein CASSEHGLAGYEQYF.

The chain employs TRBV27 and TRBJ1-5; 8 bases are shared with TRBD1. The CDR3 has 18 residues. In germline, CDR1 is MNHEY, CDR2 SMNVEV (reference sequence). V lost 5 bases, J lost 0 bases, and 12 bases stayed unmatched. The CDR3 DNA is TGTGCCAGCAGTCTCGGGACAGGATATCCTTATAGCAATCAGCCCCAGCATTTT. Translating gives CASSLGTGYPYSNQPQHF.

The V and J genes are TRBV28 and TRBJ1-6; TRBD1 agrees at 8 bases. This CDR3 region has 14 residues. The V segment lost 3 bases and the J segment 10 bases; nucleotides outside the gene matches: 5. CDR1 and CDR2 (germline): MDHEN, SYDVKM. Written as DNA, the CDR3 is TGTGCCAGCAGTTTCAGGACAGGGCACTCACCCCTCCACTTT. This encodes CASSFRTGHSPLHF.

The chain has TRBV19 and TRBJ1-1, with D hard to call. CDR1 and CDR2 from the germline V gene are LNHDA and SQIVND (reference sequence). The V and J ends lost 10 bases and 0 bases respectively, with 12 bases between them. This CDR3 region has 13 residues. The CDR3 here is CATTSLMNTEAFF. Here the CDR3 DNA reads TGTGCCACGACAAGCCTTATGAACACTGAAGCTTTCTTT.

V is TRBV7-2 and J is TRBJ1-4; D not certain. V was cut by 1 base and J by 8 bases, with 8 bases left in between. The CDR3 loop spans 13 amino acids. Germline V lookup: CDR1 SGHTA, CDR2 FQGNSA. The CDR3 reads CASSLGLREKLFF. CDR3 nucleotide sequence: TGTGCCAGCAGCTTAGGTTTGAGGGAAAAACTGTTTTTT.

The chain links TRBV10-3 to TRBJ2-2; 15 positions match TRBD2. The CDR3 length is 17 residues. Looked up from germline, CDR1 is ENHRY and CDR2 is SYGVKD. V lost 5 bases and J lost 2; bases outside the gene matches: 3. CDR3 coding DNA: TGTGCCATCAGTCCGGGACTAGCGGGAGGCAACACCGGGGAGCTGTTTTTT. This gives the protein CAISPGLAGGNTGELFF.